The clone carrying this T cell receptor (beta chain) was seen ten or more times. What it binds is unknown. The sample comes from a study of CD8 T cells in ankylosing spondylitis. Each CDR3 protein is one row after TCRdb ran MiXCR on the 5' RACE reads. The sample shows some 140,000 distinct CDR3 sequences, around 7.9% of them seen only once. Study-wide points: Earlier authors reported some of these motif variants in reactive arthritis synovial fluid and blood. A TCR beta motif made of several highly homologous variants seemed typical of ankylosing spondylitis blood.

Germline CDR1 SGHRS, CDR2 YFSETQ. Trimming pared 0 bases from V and 5 bases from J, leaving 9 bases between. The CDR3 has 15 amino acids. The material sequenced was blood, either unsorted or a sorted T cell fraction (not recorded which). The chain uses TRBV5-1 and TRBJ1-6; D gene ambiguous. The TCR was taken from a female donor with ankylosing spondylitis or in good health (not recorded which). The CDR3 spells CASSLGPGDNSPLHF. The CDR3 DNA reads as TGCGCCAGCAGCTTGGGACCGGGAGATAATTCACCCCTCCACTTT.